The 8 T cell receptor beta chains listed next were all sequenced from one sample in a study of regulatory T cells in long-lasting Graves disease. Stated time point: newly diagnosed GD, antithyroid drugs for less than 3 months. TCR sequences were obtained from RNA taken from PBMCs. CDR3-region Arm-PCR and iRepertoire HTBI primers produced the TCR beta libraries. MiXCR, run by TCRdb on the multiplex PCR reads, gives a single entry per CDR3 protein. The sample consists of around 500,000 distinct CDR3 sequences, around 13% of them appearing once. The same data also contributed to another study, on T cells in Graves' hyperthyroidism and ophthalmopathy.

This sample comprised peripheral blood mononuclear cells (PBMCs), obtained at new diagnosis, from a patient treated with antithyroid drugs. These receptors were collected from a woman aged 25 to 39 with Graves disease.

V is TRBV19 and J is TRBJ2-2; TRBD1 might be the D (5 bases). The germline V gene has CDR1 LNHDA and CDR2 SQIVND (reference sequence). The germline V and J ends were trimmed by 5 bases and 0 bases, with 13 bases remaining between them. This CDR3 is 16 amino acids long. CDR3: CASSPWTPANTGELFF. CDR3 in DNA: TGTGCCAGTAGTCCCTGGACACCCGCGAACACCGGGGAGCTGTTTTTT.

This clonotype was seen at least ten times. The J gene is TRBJ1-2, the V gene TRBV29-1; D is undetermined. Germline CDR1 reads SQVTM; CDR2 reads ANQGSEA. The CDR3 extends over 13 amino acids. The germline V and J ends were trimmed by 1 base and 1 base, with 7 bases remaining between them. CDR3 sequence: CSVEGRGNYGYTF. CDR3 DNA sequence: TGCAGCGTTGAAGGCCGGGGTAACTATGGCTACACCTTC.

This clonotype was found many times. The gene calls are TRBV7-3 and TRBJ2-5, with D perhaps TRBD1 (6 bases). Germline V gene lookup returns CDR1 SGHTA and CDR2 FQGTGA. Trimming cost V 5 bases and J 0 bases, with 16 bases left between them. This CDR3 spans 16 amino acids. The CDR3 reads CASSQGWRPHQETQYF. CDR3 bases: TGTGCCAGCAGCCAGGGGTGGAGACCCCACCAAGAGACCCAGTACTTC.

This clonotype was detected ten times or more. The chain employs TRBV6-5 and TRBJ2-7, with TRBD1 as a possible D gene (6 bases). Trimming removed 2 bases at V and 4 bases at J, with 12 bases between. CDR1 and CDR2 from the germline V gene are MNHEY and SVGAGI. The CDR3 is made up of 14 amino acids. This chain's CDR3 is CASSYLTGSYEQYF. The DNA of the CDR3 is TGTGCCAGCAGTTACCTTACAGGGAGTTACGAGCAGTACTTC.

In this sample, this clonotype turned up many times. The chain links TRBV19 to TRBJ2-4; tentative D call: TRBD1 (5 bases). Germline V gene lookup returns CDR1 LNHDA and CDR2 SQIVND (reference sequence). The CDR3 loop spans 15 amino acids. V lost 6 bases and J 0 bases, leaving 12 bases between the germline ends. The CDR3 DNA is TGTGCCAGTAGAAGCAGGGAACTAGCCAAAAACATTCAGTACTTC. Its translation: CASRSRELAKNIQYF.

This clonotype was recorded many times. The junction and the germline gene differ at one end; a read error may be behind it. The rearrangement uses TRBV2 and TRBJ1-4; D is unclear. This CDR3 is built from 14 residues. Germline V lookup: CDR1 SNHLY, CDR2 FYNNEI. The CDR3 region has the DNA TGTGCCAGCAGAGAAGTCTCGACTAATGAAAAACTGTTTTTT. This sequence encodes CASREVSTNEKLFF.

The chain combines TRBV5-6 with TRBJ2-3, with D tentatively TRBD1 (5 bases). CDR3 length: 15 residues. Germline CDR1 SGHDT, CDR2 YYEEEE. The V end lost 4 bases, the J end lost 3 bases, and 15 bases lay between the germline ends. The CDR3 nucleotides read TGTGCCAGCAGCCCTGGGGCATACGGGACAGATACGCAGTATTTT. This codes for CASSPGAYGTDTQYF.

This clonotype was observed a handful of times. The chain has TRBV29-1 and TRBJ2-1, with D maybe TRBD1 (5 bases). The CDR3 is made up of 13 amino acids. In germline, CDR1 is SQVTM, CDR2 ANQGSEA. The ends were cut back, 4 bases at V and 0 bases at J, with 7 bases in the middle. As DNA, the CDR3 is TGCAGCGTTGCAGGGCCCTCCTACAATGAGCAGTTCTTC. It is translated as CSVAGPSYNEQFF.